This is a list of T cell receptor beta chains from one sample in a study of T cell responses to AZD1222 COVID-19 vaccine. TCRdb's copy holds only in-frame clones and misses some; the assay was immunoSEQ multiplex PCR. The sample has some 81,000 clones, 75% to 95% seen once. The source was peripheral blood, collected 28 days after the second AZD1222 dose. These receptors were taken from an adult who received the AZD1222 COVID-19 vaccine. The CDR3 runs from the conserved cysteine through the conserved F or W. Fields, in order: CDR3 length, J gene, V gene, clone size, D gene, CDR3 protein, CDR3 DNA. A D gene is named only where the DNA matches it firmly. Expanded clones are given a class, and other clones once, few, many or no size at all.

15 | TRBJ2-7 | TRBV27 | . | TRBD2 | CASSNGAWGRGEQYF | TGTGCCAGCAGTAACGGGGCTTGGGGGAGGGGCGAGCAGTACTTC
15 | TRBJ2-5 | TRBV28 | . | TRBD1 | CASSWGQNDQETQYF | TGTGCCAGCAGTTGGGGACAGAACGACCAAGAGACCCAGTACTTC
15 | TRBJ1-1 | TRBV15 | . | TRBD1 | CATSTITGASTEAFF | TGTGCCACCAGCACTATTACAGGGGCGAGCACTGAAGCTTTCTTT
16 | TRBJ1-5 | TRBV5-1 | . | . | CASSLGVGISNQPQHF | TGCGCCAGCAGCTTGGGGGTCGGAATTAGCAATCAGCCCCAGCATTTT
16 | TRBJ2-2 | TRBV7-3 | . | TRBD2 | CASSPSGSSHTGELFF | TGTGCCAGCAGCCCGAGCGGGAGTAGCCACACCGGGGAGCTGTTTTTT
15 | TRBJ1-2 | TRBV30 | . | TRBD1 | CAWSVRGQGARGYTF | TGTGCCTGGAGTGTACGGGGACAGGGGGCGAGGGGCTACACCTTC
15 | TRBJ2-7 | TRBV7-9 | once | . | CASIEGSVGPYEQYF | TGTGCCAGCATTGAGGGGTCAGTGGGTCCCTACGAGCAGTACTTC
16 | TRBJ2-1 | TRBV7-8 | once | . | CASSSSLFQGDNEQFF | TGTGCCAGCAGCTCCAGCCTTTTTCAGGGAGACAATGAGCAGTTCTTC
13 | TRBJ2-1 | TRBV9 | . | . | CASSQGPRGEQFF | TGTGCCAGCAGCCAAGGACCACGGGGTGAGCAGTTCTTC
13 | TRBJ2-7 | TRBV10-1 | . | . | CASSDQGSYEQYF | TGCGCCAGCAGTGACCAGGGGTCCTACGAGCAGTACTTC
16 | TRBJ1-2 | TRBV9 | . | TRBD1 | CASSVFSGQGDYGYTF | TGTGCCAGCAGCGTTTTTTCCGGACAGGGTGACTATGGCTACACCTTC
14 | TRBJ2-1 | TRBV18 | once | . | CASSPPEGSHEQFF | TGTGCCAGCTCACCACCGGAGGGGAGCCATGAGCAGTTCTTC
16 | TRBJ2-2 | TRBV7-3 | . | . | CASSLIGDARTGELFF | TGTGCCAGCAGCTTAATTGGGGACGCGAGGACCGGGGAGCTGTTTTTT
14 | TRBJ1-2 | TRBV30 | . | . | CAWSVASRGAGYTF | TGTGCCTGGAGTGTAGCCTCGAGGGGGGCTGGCTACACCTTC
14 | TRBJ1-6 | TRBV5-1 | . | . | CASSSGAFNSPLHF | TGCGCCAGCAGCTCAGGGGCCTTTAATTCACCCCTCCACTTT
15 | TRBJ2-1 | TRBV6-5 | once | . | CASSNPQQGRNEQFF | TGTGCCAGCAGCAACCCCCAACAGGGTCGCAATGAGCAGTTCTTC
15 | TRBJ2-7 | TRBV28 | . | TRBD2 | CAVRSLLAGTYEQYF | TGTGCCGTAAGGAGCTTACTAGCGGGTACCTACGAGCAGTACTTC
13 | TRBJ2-7 | TRBV5-1 | . | . | CASSSQGGYEQYF | TGCGCCAGCAGCTCCCAGGGAGGCTACGAGCAGTACTTC
14 | TRBJ1-1 | TRBV5-4 | . | . | CAIRPNPVNTEAFF | TGTGCCATCCGACCGAACCCAGTGAACACTGAAGCTTTCTTT
14 | TRBJ2-7 | TRBV6-5 | . | . | CASIVARPPYEQYF | TGTGCCAGCATAGTGGCCCGCCCGCCCTACGAGCAGTACTTC
16 | TRBJ2-5 | TRBV5-6 | . | TRBD2 | CASSRGPSGWALAQYF | TGTGCCAGCAGCAGGGGTCCTAGCGGGTGGGCCTTGGCCCAGTACTTC
16 | TRBJ2-3 | TRBV5-1 | once | TRBD2 | CASSLGLAGRTDTQYF | TGCGCCAGCAGCTTGGGACTAGCGGGAAGGACAGATACGCAGTATTTT
13 | TRBJ2-1 | TRBV2 | . | . | CASGGWVENEQFF | TGTGCCAGCGGGGGGTGGGTGGAGAATGAGCAGTTCTTC
16 | TRBJ2-3 | TRBV7-2 | once | TRBD2 | CASSSWTSGSSHTQYF | TGTGCCAGCAGCTCGTGGACTAGCGGGAGTTCTCATACGCAGTATTTT
13 | TRBJ1-2 | TRBV5-6 | . | . | CASRRQIPYGYTF | TGTGCCAGCAGGAGACAGATTCCCTATGGCTACACCTTC
14 | TRBJ2-1 | TRBV9 | . | . | CASSPQVGFNEQFF | TGTGCCAGCAGCCCACAGGTGGGATTCAATGAGCAGTTCTTC
14 | TRBJ1-3 | TRBV5-1 | . | . | CASSPQQAGNTIYF | TGCGCCAGCAGCCCACAGCAGGCTGGAAACACCATATATTTT
12 | TRBJ1-6 | TRBV2 | . | . | CASSNLNSPLHF | TGTGCCAGCAGTAACCTGAATTCACCCCTCCACTTT
17 | TRBJ1-1 | TRBV24-1 | . | TRBD1 | CATSGQTGYGMNTEAFF | TGTGCCACCAGTGGCCAGACAGGGTACGGGATGAACACTGAAGCTTTCTTT
14 | TRBJ1-1 | TRBV19 | . | . | CASSIDLTVTEAFF | TGTGCCAGTAGTATAGATCTGACAGTCACTGAAGCTTTCTTT
14 | TRBJ1-2 | TRBV29-1 | . | . | CSVEDARSAYGYTF | TGCAGCGTTGAAGATGCCAGGAGCGCCTATGGCTACACCTTC
15 | TRBJ1-5 | TRBV27 | . | TRBD1 | CASSALQGYNQPQHF | TGTGCCAGCAGTGCACTACAGGGGTACAATCAGCCCCAGCATTTT
13 | TRBJ2-4 | TRBV6-5 | . | TRBD1 | CASKIGQGNIQYF | TGTGCCAGCAAGATCGGACAGGGAAACATTCAGTACTTC
15 | TRBJ1-2 | TRBV5-4 | . | . | CASSHRGGANYGYTF | TGTGCCAGCAGCCATCGGGGAGGGGCGAACTATGGCTACACCTTC
14 | TRBJ2-7 | TRBV30 | once | TRBD1 | CAWSGRDRAYEQYF | TGTGCCTGGAGTGGACGGGACAGAGCCTACGAGCAGTACTTC
16 | TRBJ1-2 | TRBV30 | . | . | CAWGSRDKRGNYGYTF | TGTGCCTGGGGTAGCCGGGACAAAAGGGGTAACTATGGCTACACCTTC
18 | TRBJ2-7 | TRBV21-1 | once | . | CASSKEGWGTGSSYEQYF | .
16 | TRBJ2-7 | TRBV27 | . | TRBD2 | CASSLPGLAGVYEQYF | TGTGCCAGCAGTTTGCCGGGACTAGCGGGAGTTTACGAGCAGTACTTC
15 | TRBJ2-1 | TRBV7-6 | . | . | CASSLRQVPPLRQFF | TGTGCCAGCAGCCTCCGACAGGTCCCACCTCTAAGGCAGTTCTTC
14 | TRBJ1-5 | TRBV4-1 | . | . | CASRGDGSNQPQHF | TGCGCCAGCCGGGGGGACGGGAGCAATCAGCCCCAGCATTTT
14 | TRBJ2-7 | TRBV29-1 | . | . | CSVSHQGPGDEQYF | TGCAGCGTTTCCCATCAGGGCCCTGGGGACGAGCAGTACTTC
14 | TRBJ1-5 | TRBV2 | . | . | CASSSTAVGRPQHF | TGTGCCAGCAGCAGCACAGCCGTCGGAAGGCCCCAGCATTTT
16 | TRBJ1-5 | TRBV6-2/TRBV6-3 | . | . | CASSYSSKGGNQPQHF | TGTGCCAGCAGTTACTCGAGTAAAGGGGGCAATCAGCCCCAGCATTTT
13 | TRBJ1-5 | TRBV10-3 | . | . | CAISEQVGQPQHF | TGTGCCATCAGTGAGCAGGTTGGGCAGCCCCAGCATTTT
16 | TRBJ1-1 | TRBV28 | . | . | CASSSGGADGNTEAFF | TGTGCCAGCAGTTCGGGGGGGGCGGACGGGAACACTGAAGCTTTCTTT
14 | TRBJ2-7 | TRBV5-1 | few | . | CASSPDRNSYEQYF | TGCGCCAGCAGCCCAGACAGGAATTCCTACGAGCAGTACTTC